These T cell receptor beta chains were read from a single sample in a study of human T cells and chemical hapten exposure. TCRdb independently ran MiXCR on the RACE reads; one entry per CDR3 protein. The sample yields more than 250,000 distinct CDR3 sequences, approximately 8.6% seen once. The sequencing used whole blood, collected in connection with sensitization to the hapten diphenylcyclopropenone (DPC). The receptor set was obtained from a woman aged 35 to 49 with alopecia areata. Some clones in this sample may be carry-over from other donors' samples. The CDR3 runs from the conserved cysteine through the conserved F or W. A D gene is named only where the DNA matches it firmly. Clone size is shown for a subset of rows, as once, few, many or a class of expanded clone.

>few|TRBV6-2/TRBV6-3|TRBD2
CASSLAGVRIAKNIQYF
>few|TRBV7-9|TRBD1
CASSVDRVNQPQHF
>many|TRBV28|-
CASSLREHNEKLFF
>-|TRBV29-1|-
CSGRRFLETQYF
>-|TRBV10-2|-
CASSGPGGTDTQYF
>few|TRBV28|-
CASSLMRGKAYNEQFF
>many|TRBV20-1|TRBD1
CSAYNRGFSYEQYF
>many|TRBV4-1|TRBD1
CASRRTGYSTDTQYF
>-|TRBV7-2|TRBD2
CASRIAGGPGEQYF
>few|TRBV6-5|TRBD1
CASSPMGQLKYGYTF